One sample yielded the 27 T cell receptor beta chains listed below, sequenced in a study of stem cell transplantation in POMP-related autoinflammatory disease listed by TCRdb under 2021. Libraries were prepared through the immunoSEQ multiplex PCR assay. The table comes from immuneACCESS by way of TCRdb, which keeps in-frame sequences with V and J called. Part of the clones is missing from these tables; in studies checked, under half for an unresolved V gene and the rest for unknown reasons. Present in this sample are about 2,200 clones, about nine tenths of which were seen just once. The top ten clones comprise around 2.5% of the sample. Taken with the paper, the label for time point translates to: after hematopoietic stem cell transplant. The sample here was Tregs from PBMCs, taken after stem cell transplantation. These TCRs come from a human patient with POMP-related autoinflammation and immune dysregulation (PRAID). Following transplantation, T cells from the graft donor may be among those present.

In this sample, this clone turned up once. The chain recombines TRBV29-1 with TRBJ1-4; possible D gene TRBD1, 6 bases. This CDR3 region has 14 residues. Germline V gene lookup returns CDR1 SQVTM and CDR2 ANQGSEA. Deletions cut 5 bases from V and 5 bases from J, with 15 bases between. The CDR3 loop reads CSVQMGAQNEKLFF. CDR3 DNA: TGCAGCGTTCAGATGGGGGCCCAAAATGAAAAACTGTTTTTT.

The chain joins TRBV19 to TRBJ1-2; no firm D call. Germline values: CDR1 LNHDA, CDR2 SQIVND (reference sequence). The CDR3 is made up of 14 amino acids. Trimming removed 4 bases from V and 6 bases from J, with 15 bases in between. The CDR3 sequence is CASSTWESPHGYTF. CDR3 in DNA: TGTGCCAGTAGTACGTGGGAAAGTCCACATGGCTACACCTTC.

The chain recombines TRBV3-1 (or the pseudogene TRBV3-2) with TRBJ1-2; D call uncertain. The CDR3 is 14 residues long. Germline V gene sequence: CDR1 LGHDT, CDR2 YNNKEL (reference sequence). V dropped 5 bases and J dropped 3 bases, with 13 bases sitting between them. The CDR3 region has the DNA TGTGCCAGCAGCTCTATGACGGATTACTATGGCTACACCTTC. Protein product: CASSSMTDYYGYTF.

This chain links TRBV7-9 with TRBJ1-3; D not certain. Germline-derived CDR1 and CDR2 are SEHNR and FQNEAQ (reference sequence). Trimming removed 5 bases at V and 4 bases at J, with 9 bases between. The CDR3 has 13 amino acids. CDR3 DNA: TGTGCCAGCAGCCCTCACCCGGGAAACACCATATATTTT. Translated: CASSPHPGNTIYF.

The chain carries TRBV4-1 and TRBJ2-7, with D possibly matching TRBD2 (7 bases). V lost 4 bases to trimming and J lost 4 bases, with 14 bases between them. The CDR3 runs to 14 residues. The germline V gene encodes CDR1 MGHRA and CDR2 YSYEKL. CDR3: CASSPRGTTYEQYF. The CDR3 DNA follows: TGCGCCAGCAGCCCAAGGGGGACTACGTACGAGCAGTACTTC.

The CDR3 is CASSSATSTDTQYF. The CDR3, as DNA: TGTGCCAGCAGCTCAGCTACGAGCACAGATACGCAGTATTTT. V and J are TRBV7-2 and TRBJ2-3; D ambiguous. Germline loops: CDR1 SGHTA, CDR2 FQGNSA. This CDR3 spans 14 amino acids. Deletions cut 4 bases from V and 0 bases from J, with 8 bases between. Variable domain in full (rest from reference TRBV7-2 and TRBJ2-3): GAGVSQSPSNKVTEKGKDVELRCDPISGHTALYWYRQSLGQGLEFLIYFQGNSAPDKSGLPSDRFSAERTGGSVSTLTIQRTQQEDSAVYLCASSSATSTDTQYFGPGTRLTVL.

V is TRBV6-5 and J is TRBJ1-2; D not certain. Trimming pared 0 bases from V and 0 bases from J, leaving 5 bases between. Germline values: CDR1 MNHEY, CDR2 SVGAGI. The CDR3 sequence is 14 residues long. CDR3 loop: CASSYSRSNYGYTF. CDR3 in DNA: TGTGCCAGCAGTTACTCGCGCTCTAACTATGGCTACACCTTC.

The V and J genes are TRBV7-9 and TRBJ2-3, with D perhaps matching TRBD1 (6 bases). Per the germline V gene, CDR1 is SEHNR and CDR2 is FQNEAQ (reference sequence). The CDR3 is 14 residues long. V dropped 3 bases and J dropped 1 base, with 8 bases sitting between them. CDR3 sequence: CASSLAGGTDTQYF. The CDR3 nucleotides are TGTGCCAGCAGCTTGGCAGGGGGCACAGATACGCAGTATTTT.

The CDR3 protein is CASSFGSDTQYF. CDR3 coding DNA: TGCGCCAGCAGCTTTGGGTCAGATACGCAGTATTTT. The chain has TRBV5-1 and TRBJ2-3; unclear D gene. CDR3 size: 12 residues. Trimming left V 2 bases short and J 4 bases short, with 5 bases between. The V gene's germline CDR1 is SGHRS and CDR2 YFSETQ.

The V call is TRBV28, the J call TRBJ1-6, with a possible D match to TRBD1 (5 bases). The CDR3 runs to 11 residues. Germline V CDR1 and CDR2: MDHEN, SYDVKM. V was pared by 3 bases and J by 15 bases, with 9 bases between. CDR3: CASSLGLHLHF. In nucleotides, the CDR3 is TGTGCCAGCAGTTTGGGACTGCACCTCCACTTT.

V is TRBV6-4 and J is TRBJ2-5; 8 nucleotides line up with TRBD2. The CDR3 has 18 amino acids. V shed 0 bases and J 9 bases; nucleotides not matched to a gene: 18. CDR1 and CDR2 from the germline V gene are MRHNA and SNTAGT. The CDR3: CASSDSIYSLAGGLAQYF. CDR3 in DNA: TGTGCCAGCAGTGACTCGATCTATAGCTTGGCGGGGGGCTTGGCCCAGTACTTC.

V usage is TRBV2 and J usage is TRBJ1-1, with D hard to call. CDR3 length: 13 residues. In germline, CDR1 is SNHLY, CDR2 FYNNEI. The V and J ends lost 9 bases and 1 base respectively, with 12 bases between them. CDR3 region: CASLRTGNTEAFF. The CDR3 region has the DNA TGTGCCAGTCTTAGGACGGGGAACACTGAAGCTTTCTTT. The variable domain in full, with the rest retrieved from reference TRBV2 and TRBJ1-1, is EPEVTQTPSHQVTQMGQEVILRCVPISNHLYFYWYRQILGQKVEFLVSFYNNEISEKSEIFDDQFSVERPDGSNFTLKIRSTKLEDSAMYFCASLRTGNTEAFFGQGTRLTVV.

The genes are TRBV28 and TRBJ2-3, with D possibly matching TRBD1 (5 bases). The germline V and J ends were trimmed by 2 bases and 5 bases, with 14 bases remaining between them. The CDR3 runs 15 residues. From germline, CDR1 is MDHEN and CDR2 SYDVKM. In nucleotides, the CDR3 is TGTGCCAGCAGTTTAGCGCAGGGCGGTGGAGATACGCAGTATTTT. It translates to CASSLAQGGGDTQYF.

The genes are TRBV9 and TRBJ1-2; a possible D gene is TRBD1 (5 bases). The V gene's germline CDR1 is SGDLS and CDR2 YYNGEE. Between the trimmed V and J ends, which lost 0 bases and 9 bases, there was a span of 9 bases. The CDR3 length is 12 residues. The CDR3 sequence is CASSVAGNSYTF. As DNA, the CDR3 is TGTGCCAGCAGCGTAGCAGGGAACAGCTACACCTTC.

This chain joins TRBV14 and TRBJ2-2; D ambiguous. Germline V lookup: CDR1 SGHDN, CDR2 FVKESK. V was cut by 3 bases and J by 7 bases, with 6 bases left in between. The CDR3 length is 12 residues. Here the CDR3 DNA reads TGTGCCAGCAGCCACCACTACGGGGAGCTGTTTTTT. Translation gives CASSHHYGELFF.

V and J are TRBV18 and TRBJ2-1; 7 bases agree with TRBD2. The V segment lost 3 bases and the J segment 8 bases; nucleotides outside the gene matches: 4. Per the germline V gene, CDR1 is KGHSH and CDR2 is LQKENI. The CDR3 covers 13 residues. The CDR3 spells CASSPFRGDEQFF. The DNA of the CDR3 is TGTGCCAGCTCACCGTTTCGGGGGGATGAGCAGTTCTTC.

The chain joins TRBV11-3 to TRBJ2-1; 9 bases match TRBD2. This CDR3 is built from 15 residues. Unmatched junction bases numbered 1, after V lost 4 bases and J lost 0 bases. Germline CDR1 and CDR2: SGHNT and YENEEA. CDR3 nucleotide sequence: TGTGCCAGCAGCTATAGCGGGAGCTCCTACAATGAGCAGTTCTTC. Translation: CASSYSGSSYNEQFF.

The J gene is TRBJ1-1, the V gene TRBV5-1; D is unresolved. CDR1 is SGHRS and CDR2 is YFSETQ in the germline V gene. V lost 0 bases and J 5 bases, leaving 11 bases between the germline ends. This CDR3 region has 14 residues. The CDR3 nucleotides are TGCGCCAGCAGCTTGGGCGCCCGGGAGACTGAAGCTTTCTTT. Its translation is CASSLGARETEAFF.

This chain uses TRBV6-6 with TRBJ2-7; tentatively, D is TRBD1 or TRBD2 (5 bases each). V lost 3 bases and J lost 3, with 9 bases in between. The CDR3 extends over 13 amino acids. The germline V gene has CDR1 MNHNY and CDR2 SVGAGI (reference sequence). CDR3: CASSYGDGYEQYV. The CDR3 nucleotides read TGTGCCAGCAGTTATGGGGACGGCTACGAGCAGTACGTC.

CDR3 in amino acids: CASSDRTDYEQYV. The CDR3 DNA is TGTGCCAGCAGTGATAGGACAGACTACGAGCAGTACGTC. The genes are TRBV6-1 and TRBJ2-7, with D perhaps matching TRBD1 (6 bases). V lost 3 bases to trimming and J lost 3 bases, with 9 bases between them. Germline CDR1 is MNHNS and CDR2 is SASEGT. This CDR3 region has 13 residues.

The chain joins TRBV7-3 to TRBJ2-1, with 8 positions matching TRBD2. The CDR3 has 15 residues. Germline V lookup: CDR1 SGHTA, CDR2 FQGTGA. Trimming removed 2 bases from V and 4 bases from J; junction bases left unmatched: 4. The CDR3 protein is CASSLEASGYNEQFF. DNA for the CDR3: TGTGCCAGCAGCTTAGAGGCTAGCGGGTACAATGAGCAGTTCTTC.

This clone was found a few times. The V call is TRBV2, the J call TRBJ1-1; TRBD1 is a possible D gene (6 bases). Germline assignment: CDR1 SNHLY and CDR2 FYNNEI. Trimming took off 6 bases at V and 10 bases at J, with 15 bases between the two ends. This CDR3 region has 12 residues. As DNA, the CDR3 is TGTGCCAGCAGCCGGACAGTCTGGGCAGCTTTCTTT. Its translation: CASSRTVWAAFF.

This clone was counted a few times. The chain joins TRBV28 to TRBJ2-3; D gene ambiguous. Germline CDR1 MDHEN, CDR2 SYDVKM. This CDR3 has 15 amino acids. V was clipped by 5 bases and J by 0 bases, with 12 bases between them. Here the CDR3 reads CASSPAKSSTDTQYF. CDR3 nucleotide sequence: TGTGCCAGCAGTCCCGCTAAGTCTAGCACAGATACGCAGTATTTT.

The rearrangement links TRBV5-5 to TRBJ2-7; TRBD1 agrees at 8 bases. In germline, CDR1 is SGHKS, CDR2 YYEKEE (reference sequence). The CDR3 covers 16 residues. The J segment lost 8 bases and the V segment lost 1 base, leaving 14 bases of the junction unmatched. CDR3 DNA: TGTGCCAGCAGCTTGCGAACAGGGGGACCAGCCTTGAAGCAGTACTTC. Protein product: CASSLRTGGPALKQYF.

This rearrangement joins TRBV10-2 to TRBJ2-1; unclear D gene. The germline gives CDR1 WSHSY, CDR2 SAAADI. The CDR3 is made up of 17 amino acids. The V end was cut by 0 bases, the J end by 0 bases, with 12 bases between. The CDR3, as DNA: TGCGCCAGCAGTGAGTCACGGCAGGAGACCTCCTACAATGAGCAGTTCTTC. This translates into CASSESRQETSYNEQFF.

The gene calls are TRBV7-3 and TRBJ2-7; D remains unclear. The CDR3 length is 12 residues. V was pared by 6 bases and J by 6 bases, with 12 bases between. Germline CDR1 and CDR2: SGHTA and FQGTGA. In nucleotides, the CDR3 is TGTGCCAGCAGGCATCCGCCGGGCGAGCAGTACTTC. This encodes CASRHPPGEQYF.

The chain combines TRBV5-1 with TRBJ2-7, with TRBD1 as a possible D gene (8 bases). Germline CDR1 is SGHRS and CDR2 is YFSETQ. The CDR3 extends over 17 amino acids. V lost 0 bases and J lost 2, with 18 bases in between. The CDR3 DNA is TGCGCCAGCAGCTTGGCCCCTACAGGGGGAGGGCCCTACGAGCAGTACTTC. Its translation is CASSLAPTGGGPYEQYF.